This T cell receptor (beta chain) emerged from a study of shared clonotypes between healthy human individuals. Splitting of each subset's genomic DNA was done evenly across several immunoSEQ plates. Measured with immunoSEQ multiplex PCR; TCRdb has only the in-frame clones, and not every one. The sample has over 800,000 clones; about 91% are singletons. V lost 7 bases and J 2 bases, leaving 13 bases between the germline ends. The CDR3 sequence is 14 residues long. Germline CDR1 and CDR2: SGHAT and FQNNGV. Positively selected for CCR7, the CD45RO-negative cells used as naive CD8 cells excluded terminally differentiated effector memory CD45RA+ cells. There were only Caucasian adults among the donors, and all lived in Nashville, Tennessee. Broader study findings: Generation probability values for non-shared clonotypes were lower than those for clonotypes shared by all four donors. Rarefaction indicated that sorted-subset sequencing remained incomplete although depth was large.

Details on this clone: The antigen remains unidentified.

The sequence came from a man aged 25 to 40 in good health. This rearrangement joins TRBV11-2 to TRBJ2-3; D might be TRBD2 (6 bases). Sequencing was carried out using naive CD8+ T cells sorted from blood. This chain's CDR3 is CASNPGGVTDTQYF. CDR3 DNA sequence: TGTGCCAGCAACCCCGGGGGAGTCACAGATACGCAGTATTTT.